This T cell receptor beta chain was retrieved from a study of blood T cell repertoires in COVID-19. Study background: Spain, Italy and the United States supplied samples that represented acute and convalescent COVID-19.

How the authors handled the data: Reference gene primer amplification yielded estimated nucleated cell counts. Profiled with immunoSEQ multiplex PCR; TCRdb holds only in-frame clones, not every one. That table furnishes V, J and clone size, whereas the DNA furnished D and trimming. The sample holds about 210,000 clones, around 84% seen once. Researchers sorted participants into cohorts using their self-reported clinical history. Germline CDR1 SGHVS, CDR2 FNYEAQ. Losses at the gene ends were 3 bases for V and 2 bases for J; bases not matched to a gene: 6. The CDR3 is made up of 16 amino acids. The genes are TRBV7-6 and TRBJ1-5, with TRBD1 matching 8 bases. This TCR derives from a woman under 40 who had been exposed to COVID-19. The sample consisted of PBMCs or T cells enriched from blood (not recorded which). CDR3 sequence reads: CASSLGTGQGNQPQHF. CDR3 nucleotides: TGTGCCAGCAGCTTGGGGACAGGACAGGGCAATCAGCCCCAGCATTTT.